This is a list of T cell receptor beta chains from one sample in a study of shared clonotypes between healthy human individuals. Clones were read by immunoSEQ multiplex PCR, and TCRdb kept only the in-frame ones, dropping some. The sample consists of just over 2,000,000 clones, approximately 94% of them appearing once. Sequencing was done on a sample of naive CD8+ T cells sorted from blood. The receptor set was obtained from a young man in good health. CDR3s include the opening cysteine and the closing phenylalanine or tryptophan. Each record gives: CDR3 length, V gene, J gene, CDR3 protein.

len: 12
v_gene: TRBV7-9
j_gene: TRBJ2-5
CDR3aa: CASRASQETQYF

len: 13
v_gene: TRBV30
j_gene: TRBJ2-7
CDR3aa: CAWSRGGNYEQYF

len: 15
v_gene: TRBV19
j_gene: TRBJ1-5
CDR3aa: CASSTDGYSNQPQHF

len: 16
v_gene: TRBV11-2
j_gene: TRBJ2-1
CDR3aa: CASSLGELAVGNEQFF

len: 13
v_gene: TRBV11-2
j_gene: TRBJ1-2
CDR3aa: CASSLSGDYGYTF

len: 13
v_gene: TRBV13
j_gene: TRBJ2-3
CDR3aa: CASSSEYEDTQYF

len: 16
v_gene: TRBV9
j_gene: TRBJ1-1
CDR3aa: CASSVGIDDYQAEAFF

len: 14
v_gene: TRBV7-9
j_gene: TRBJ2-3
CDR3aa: CASSLVASTDTQYF

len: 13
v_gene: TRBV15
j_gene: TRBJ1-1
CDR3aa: CATSSAMNTEAFF

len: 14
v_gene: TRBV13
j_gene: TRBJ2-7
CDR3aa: CASSLGQGPYEQYF

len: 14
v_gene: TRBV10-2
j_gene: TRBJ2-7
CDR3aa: CATWEPSGTNEQYF

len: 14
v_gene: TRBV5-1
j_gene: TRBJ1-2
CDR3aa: CASSPGTGWYGYTF

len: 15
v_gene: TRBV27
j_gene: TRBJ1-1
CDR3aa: CASSLSPGAGTEAFF

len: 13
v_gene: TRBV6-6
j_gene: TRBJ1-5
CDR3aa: CASSRYANQPQHF

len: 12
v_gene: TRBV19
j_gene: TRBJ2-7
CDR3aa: CASKGVSYEQYF

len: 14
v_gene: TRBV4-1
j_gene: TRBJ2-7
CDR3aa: CASSQERVGLEQYF

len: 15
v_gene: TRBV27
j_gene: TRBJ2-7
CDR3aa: CASSLLASGSYEQYF

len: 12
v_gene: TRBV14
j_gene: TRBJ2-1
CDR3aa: CASSQVHYEQFF

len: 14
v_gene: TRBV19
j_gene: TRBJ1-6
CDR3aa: CASSMPGSDSPLHF

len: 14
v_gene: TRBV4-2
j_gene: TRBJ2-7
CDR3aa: CASSQDERGYEQYF

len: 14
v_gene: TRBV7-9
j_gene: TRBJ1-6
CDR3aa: CASSLEFLNSPLHF

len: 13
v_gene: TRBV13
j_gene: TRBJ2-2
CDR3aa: CASSYGGTGELFF

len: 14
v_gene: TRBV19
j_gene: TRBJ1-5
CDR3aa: CATDTAYSNQPQHF

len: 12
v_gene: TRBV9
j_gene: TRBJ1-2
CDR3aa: CASSGDSPGYTF

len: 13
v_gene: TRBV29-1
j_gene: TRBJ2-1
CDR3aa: CSIEWGTHNEQFF

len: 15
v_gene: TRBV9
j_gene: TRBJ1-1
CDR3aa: CASSVEAHQNTEAFF

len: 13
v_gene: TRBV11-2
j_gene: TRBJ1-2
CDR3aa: CASSLDGGDGYTF